This TCR beta chain derives from a study of blood T cell repertoires in COVID-19. On the study more broadly: T cells, B-cell-depleted T cells, or PBMCs supplied cDNA or gDNA.

Authors' data handling: How many nucleated cells were present was estimated from reference gene primer amplification. Clones were sequenced by immunoSEQ multiplex PCR, and TCRdb holds only the in-frame ones, with some missing. Clone size and V and J calls were adopted from that table, with D and trimming inferred from the DNA. Of about 120,000 clones in the sample, roughly 80% were seen once. In germline, CDR1 is SGHAT, CDR2 FQNNGV. Deletions cut 1 base from V and 1 base from J, with 11 bases between. This CDR3 is 15 amino acids long. This sequence was found in an older man with acute or convalescent COVID-19. The source material was peripheral blood. The chain uses TRBV11-2 and TRBJ2-7; D is possibly TRBD1 (5 bases). In nucleotides, the CDR3 is TGTGCCAGCAGCTTAGGAGAGGACACTTCCTACGAGCAGTACTTC. Translating gives CASSLGEDTSYEQYF.